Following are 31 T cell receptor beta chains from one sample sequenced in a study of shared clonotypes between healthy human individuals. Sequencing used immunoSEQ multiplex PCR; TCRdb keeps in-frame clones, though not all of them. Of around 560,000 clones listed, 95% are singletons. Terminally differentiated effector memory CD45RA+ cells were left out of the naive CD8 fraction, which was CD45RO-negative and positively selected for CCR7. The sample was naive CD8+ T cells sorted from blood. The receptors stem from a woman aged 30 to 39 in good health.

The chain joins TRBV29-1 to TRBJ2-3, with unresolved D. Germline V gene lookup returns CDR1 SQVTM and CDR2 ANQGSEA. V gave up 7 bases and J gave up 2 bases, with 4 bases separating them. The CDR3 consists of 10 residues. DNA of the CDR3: TGCAGCGGGATCACAGATACGCAGTATTTT. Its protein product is CSGITDTQYF.

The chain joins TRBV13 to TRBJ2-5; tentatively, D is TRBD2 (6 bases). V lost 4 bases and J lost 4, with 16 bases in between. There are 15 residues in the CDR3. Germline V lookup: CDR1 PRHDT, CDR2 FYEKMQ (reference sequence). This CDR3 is CASSSSREVGETQYF. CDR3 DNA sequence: TGTGCCAGCAGCTCCAGTAGGGAGGTGGGAGAGACCCAGTACTTC.

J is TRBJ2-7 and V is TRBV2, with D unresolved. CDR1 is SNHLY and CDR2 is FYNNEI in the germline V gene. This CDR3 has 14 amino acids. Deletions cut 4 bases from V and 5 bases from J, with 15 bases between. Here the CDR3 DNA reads TGTGCCAGCAGTGCCCTGGTTGCTCTTGACGAGCAGTACTTC. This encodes CASSALVALDEQYF.

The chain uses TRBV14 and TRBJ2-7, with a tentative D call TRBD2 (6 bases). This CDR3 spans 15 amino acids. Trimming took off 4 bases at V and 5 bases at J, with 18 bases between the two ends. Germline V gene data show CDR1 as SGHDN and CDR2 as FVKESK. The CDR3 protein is CASSPPSGGDDEQYF. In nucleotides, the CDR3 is TGTGCCAGCAGCCCTCCCTCCGGGGGTGACGACGAGCAGTACTTC.

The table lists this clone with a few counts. CDR3 sequence reads: CSVVEKGVEQYF. The CDR3 DNA reads TGCAGCGTGGTCGAGAAAGGGGTCGAGCAGTACTTC. This chain uses TRBV29-1 with TRBJ2-7; tentative D call: TRBD1 (5 bases). Trimming took off 6 bases at V and 6 bases at J, with 15 bases between the two ends. Germline loops: CDR1 SQVTM, CDR2 ANQGSEA. The CDR3 is made up of 12 amino acids.

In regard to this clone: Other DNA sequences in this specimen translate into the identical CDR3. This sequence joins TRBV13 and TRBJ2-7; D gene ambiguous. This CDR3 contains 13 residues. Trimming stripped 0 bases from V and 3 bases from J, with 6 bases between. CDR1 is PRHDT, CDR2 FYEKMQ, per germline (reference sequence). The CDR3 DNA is TGTGCCAGCAGCTTAGGGAATAACTACGAGCAGTACTTC. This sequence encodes CASSLGNNYEQYF.

The CDR3 here is CASSDYGGQRETQYF. CDR3 in DNA: TGCGCCAGCTCGGACTACGGGGGGCAGAGAGAGACCCAGTACTTC. The chain carries TRBV5-1 and TRBJ2-5; D perhaps matches TRBD2 (7 bases). Germline CDR1 reads SGHRS; CDR2 reads YFSETQ. Trimming removed 7 bases from V and 4 bases from J, with 20 bases in between. This CDR3 contains 15 residues.

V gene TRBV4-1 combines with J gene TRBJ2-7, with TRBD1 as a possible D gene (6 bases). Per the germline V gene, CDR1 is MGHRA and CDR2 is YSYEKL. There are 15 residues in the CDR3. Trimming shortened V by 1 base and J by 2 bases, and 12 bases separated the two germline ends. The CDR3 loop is CASSQGGWGPYEQYF. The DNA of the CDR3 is TGCGCCAGCAGCCAAGGGGGCTGGGGGCCCTACGAGCAGTACTTC.

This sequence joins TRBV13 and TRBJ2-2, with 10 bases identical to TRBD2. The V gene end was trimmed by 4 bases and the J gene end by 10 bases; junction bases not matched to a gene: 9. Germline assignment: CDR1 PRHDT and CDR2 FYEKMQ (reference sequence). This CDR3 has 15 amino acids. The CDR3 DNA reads TGTGCCAGCAGCTCCGGGACTAGCGTCTCAGAGGAGCTGTTTTTT. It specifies CASSSGTSVSEELFF. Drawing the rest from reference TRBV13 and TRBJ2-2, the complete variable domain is AAGVIQSPRHLIKEKRETATLKCYPIPRHDTVYWYQQGPGQDPQFLISFYEKMQSDKGSIPDRFSAQQFSDYHSELNMSSLELGDSALYFCASSSGTSVSEELFFGEGSRLTVL.

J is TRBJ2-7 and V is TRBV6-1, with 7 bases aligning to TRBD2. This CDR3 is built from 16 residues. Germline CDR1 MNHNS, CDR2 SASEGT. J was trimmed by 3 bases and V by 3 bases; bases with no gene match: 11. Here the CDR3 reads CASSDGTIMTFYEQYF. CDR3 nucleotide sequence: TGTGCCAGCAGTGACGGGACTATCATGACCTTCTACGAGCAGTACTTC.

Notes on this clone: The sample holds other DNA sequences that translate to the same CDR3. In DNA, the CDR3 is TGTGCCAGCAGTCCTGGGACAGGGGGTGGACAGCCCCAGCATTTT. Its protein product is CASSPGTGGGQPQHF. The gene calls are TRBV27 and TRBJ1-5, with 11 bases identical to TRBD1. Germline trimming cut 5 bases from V and 7 bases from J; bases unmatched to any gene: 7. This CDR3 has 15 amino acids. Germline V gene data show CDR1 as MNHEY and CDR2 as SMNVEV (reference sequence).

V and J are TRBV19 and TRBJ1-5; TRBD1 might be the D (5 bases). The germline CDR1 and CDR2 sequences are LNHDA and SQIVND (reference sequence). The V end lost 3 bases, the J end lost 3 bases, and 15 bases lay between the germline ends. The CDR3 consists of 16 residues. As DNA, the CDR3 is TGTGCCAGTAGTATCCCCCCAGGGATGAACAATCAGCCCCAGCATTTT. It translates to CASSIPPGMNNQPQHF.

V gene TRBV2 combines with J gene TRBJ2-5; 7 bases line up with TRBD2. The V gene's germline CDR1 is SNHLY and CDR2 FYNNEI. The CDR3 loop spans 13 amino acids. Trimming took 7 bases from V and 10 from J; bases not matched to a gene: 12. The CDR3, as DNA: TGTGCCAGCAAGTGGCTAGCGGATGGAAACCAGTACTTC. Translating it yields CASKWLADGNQYF.

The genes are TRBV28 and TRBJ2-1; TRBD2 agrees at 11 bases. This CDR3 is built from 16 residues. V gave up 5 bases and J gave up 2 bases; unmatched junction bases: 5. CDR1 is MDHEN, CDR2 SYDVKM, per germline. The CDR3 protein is CASSATSGRPYNEQFF. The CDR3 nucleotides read TGTGCCAGCAGTGCTACTAGCGGGAGACCCTACAATGAGCAGTTCTTC.

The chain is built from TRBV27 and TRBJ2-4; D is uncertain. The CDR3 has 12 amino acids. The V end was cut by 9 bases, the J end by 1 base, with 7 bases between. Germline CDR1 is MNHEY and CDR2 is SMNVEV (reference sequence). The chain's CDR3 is CARVGAKNIQYF. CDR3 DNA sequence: TGTGCCAGAGTTGGCGCCAAAAACATTCAGTACTTC.

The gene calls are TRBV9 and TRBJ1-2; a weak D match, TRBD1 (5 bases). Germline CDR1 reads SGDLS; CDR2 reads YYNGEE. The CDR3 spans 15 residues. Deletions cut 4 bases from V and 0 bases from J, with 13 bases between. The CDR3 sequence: CASSPTTEANYGYTF. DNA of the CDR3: TGTGCCAGCAGCCCGACGACAGAAGCTAACTATGGCTACACCTTC. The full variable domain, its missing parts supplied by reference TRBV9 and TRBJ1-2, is DSGVTQTPKHLITATGQRVTLRCSPRSGDLSVYWYQQSLDQGLQFLIQYYNGEERAKGNILERFSAQQFPDLHSELNLSSLELGDSALYFCASSPTTEANYGYTFGSGTRLTVV.

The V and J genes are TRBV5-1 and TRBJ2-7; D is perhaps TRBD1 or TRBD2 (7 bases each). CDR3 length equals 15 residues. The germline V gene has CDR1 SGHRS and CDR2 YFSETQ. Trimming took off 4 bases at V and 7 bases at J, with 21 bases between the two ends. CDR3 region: CASSPWLAGGGEQYF. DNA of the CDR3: TGCGCCAGCAGCCCCTGGCTGGCAGGGGGGGGTGAGCAGTACTTC.

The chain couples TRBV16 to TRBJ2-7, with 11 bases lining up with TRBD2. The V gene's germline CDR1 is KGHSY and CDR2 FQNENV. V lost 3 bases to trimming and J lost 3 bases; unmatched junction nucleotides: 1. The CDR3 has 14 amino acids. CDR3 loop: CASSHGTSGYEQYF. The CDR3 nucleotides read TGTGCCAGCAGCCACGGGACTAGCGGCTACGAGCAGTACTTC.

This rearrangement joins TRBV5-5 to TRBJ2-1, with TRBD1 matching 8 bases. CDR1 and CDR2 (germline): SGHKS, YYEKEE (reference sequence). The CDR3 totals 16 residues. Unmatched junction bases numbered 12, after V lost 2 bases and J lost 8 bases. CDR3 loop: CASSFSPQGAGDEQFF. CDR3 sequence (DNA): TGTGCCAGCAGCTTTTCTCCCCAGGGGGCCGGGGATGAGCAGTTCTTC.

CDR3 DNA: TGTGCCAGCAGTGAATTACTCAACGATGACAGGTTTCTGGATGGCTACACCTTC. Translating gives CASSELLNDDRFLDGYTF. The chain uses TRBV2 and TRBJ1-2; D perhaps matches TRBD1 (6 bases). Trimming stripped 2 bases from V and 6 bases from J, with 25 bases between. CDR3 length: 18 residues. CDR1 and CDR2 (germline): SNHLY, FYNNEI.

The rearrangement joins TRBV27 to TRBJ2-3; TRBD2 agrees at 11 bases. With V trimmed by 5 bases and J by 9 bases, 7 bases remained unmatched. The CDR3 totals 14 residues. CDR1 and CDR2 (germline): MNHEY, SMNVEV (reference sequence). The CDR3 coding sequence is TGTGCCAGCAGTCCAACTAGCGGGGGAGGGACGCAGTATTTT. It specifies CASSPTSGGGTQYF.

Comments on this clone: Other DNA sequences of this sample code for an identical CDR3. CDR3 protein: CASSLGISYEQYF. The DNA for the CDR3 is TGTGCCAGCAGCCTGGGTATCTCCTACGAGCAGTACTTC. V and J are TRBV27 and TRBJ2-7; D remains unclear. Germline-derived CDR1 and CDR2 are MNHEY and SMNVEV (reference sequence). V dropped 6 bases and J dropped 0 bases, with 9 bases sitting between them. This CDR3 has 13 residues.

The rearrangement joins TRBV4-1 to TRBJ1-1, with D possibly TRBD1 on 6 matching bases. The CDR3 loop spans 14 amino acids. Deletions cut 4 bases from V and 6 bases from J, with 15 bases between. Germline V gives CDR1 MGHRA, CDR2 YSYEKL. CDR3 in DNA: TGCGCCAGCAGCCGTAGGGGGGAGATAGCTGAAGCTTTCTTT. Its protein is CASSRRGEIAEAFF.

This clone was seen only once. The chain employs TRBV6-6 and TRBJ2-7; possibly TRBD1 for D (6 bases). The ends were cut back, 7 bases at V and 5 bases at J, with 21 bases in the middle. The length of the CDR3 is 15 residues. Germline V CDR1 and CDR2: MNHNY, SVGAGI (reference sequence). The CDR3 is CASKLSAWGLNEQYF. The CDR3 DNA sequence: TGTGCCAGCAAGTTATCGGCATGGGGGCTCAACGAGCAGTACTTC.

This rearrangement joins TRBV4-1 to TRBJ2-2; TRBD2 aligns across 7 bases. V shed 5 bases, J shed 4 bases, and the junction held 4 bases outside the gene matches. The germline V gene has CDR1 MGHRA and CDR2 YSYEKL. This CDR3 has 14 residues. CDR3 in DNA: TGCGCCAGCAGCTGGGGAGGGTTCACCGGGGAGCTGTTTTTT. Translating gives CASSWGGFTGELFF.

In DNA, the CDR3 is TGCAGCGTTGCCGGACAGGGACTTACTGGGGCCAACGTCCTGACTTTC. This gives the protein CSVAGQGLTGANVLTF. V is TRBV29-1 and J is TRBJ2-6; 8 bases fit TRBD1. The CDR3 extends over 16 amino acids. Germline CDR1 is SQVTM and CDR2 is ANQGSEA. Trimming cost V 4 bases and J 2 bases; bases outside gene matches: 7.

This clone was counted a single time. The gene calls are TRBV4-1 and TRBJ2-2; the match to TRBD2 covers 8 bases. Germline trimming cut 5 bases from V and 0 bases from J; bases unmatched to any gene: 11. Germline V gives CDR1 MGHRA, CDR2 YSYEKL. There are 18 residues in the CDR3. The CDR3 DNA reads TGCGCCAGCAGCGTCAAGACACTAGCGGTTACGAACACCGGGGAGCTGTTTTTT. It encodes CASSVKTLAVTNTGELFF.

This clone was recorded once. The CDR3 sequence: CASSTGREYEDTQYF. For the CDR3, the DNA is TGTGCCAGCAGCACCGGCCGGGAGTATGAAGATACGCAGTATTTT. V usage is TRBV9 and J usage is TRBJ2-3, with D possibly matching TRBD2 (6 bases). There are 15 residues in the CDR3. Germline CDR1 SGDLS, CDR2 YYNGEE. Trimming took off 4 bases at V and 5 bases at J, with 17 bases between the two ends.

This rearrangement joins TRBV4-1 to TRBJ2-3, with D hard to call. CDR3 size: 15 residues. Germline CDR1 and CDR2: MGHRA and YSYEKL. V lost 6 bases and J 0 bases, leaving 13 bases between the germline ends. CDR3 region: CASSQPVGSTDTQYF. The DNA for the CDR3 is TGCGCCAGCAGTCAACCGGTCGGGAGCACAGATACGCAGTATTTT.

The CDR3 nucleotides are TGCGCCAGCAGCCAAAGGAATCGATTGGATACGCAGTATTTT. Translation: CASSQRNRLDTQYF. The chain combines TRBV4-1 with TRBJ2-3; D remains unclear. The CDR3 sequence is 14 residues long. V was cut by 2 bases and J by 6 bases, with 12 bases left in between. The germline CDR1 and CDR2 sequences are MGHRA and YSYEKL.

The CDR3 nucleotides read TGTGCCAGCAGCCCATCCGAGGACAATGAGCAGTTCTTC. Protein: CASSPSEDNEQFF. J is TRBJ2-1 and V is TRBV25-1; D ambiguous. The CDR3 contains 13 residues. V was pared by 6 bases and J by 5 bases, with 11 bases between. Germline V gene sequence: CDR1 MGHDK, CDR2 SYGVNS.